The present T cell receptor (beta chain) was sequenced within a study of somatic mutations in cytotoxic T cells in rheumatoid arthritis (dated by TCRdb to about 2017). As for the study more broadly: Right after diagnosis and prior to the start of any treatment, 30 to 35 ml EDTA of peripheral blood was drawn from patients. Median age was essentially the same in the patient group and the control group. Some V beta antibody-stained T-cell populations were flow-sorted on a FACSAria II or Sony SH800 at nearly 100% purity, and sorted V beta1+ cells also underwent TCRB sequencing. For about 60 rheumatoid arthritis patients and roughly 22 healthy controls, TCRB deep sequencing was carried out. Whether expanded CD8+ T-cell clones in untreated, newly diagnosed rheumatoid arthritis carry somatic mutations was the study question, and clonality was characterized with TCRB deep sequencing.

Broad study findings and their caveats: CD8+ T-cell clonality did not differ significantly between rheumatoid arthritis patients and age-matched healthy controls. Viral specificity could not be ruled out by absence from virus-specific databases, and the antigen targets of the expanded CD8+ clones remained unknown. Several identical CD8+ TCRB sequences were found in both blood and synovial fluid, and in about an eighth of the roughly 60 patients the largest CD8+ clone exceeded 20% of CD8+ cells. The slight underrepresentation of TRBV07 in patients was not corrected for multiple comparisons. CD8+ clonality increased with age in patients (Spearman r ≈ 0.49) but not in healthy controls.

Genomic DNA underwent TCRB CDR3 sequencing using the immunoSEQ assay. As for how the authors treated the data: Patient CD8+ clones larger than 1% were compared against published virus-specific TCRB sequences, and only a few matched. Nothing other than productive TCRB rearrangements was included in the analyses. Clonality was expressed as a Shannon entropy-based productive clonality index, with each clone defined by a unique TCRB CDR3 sequence. Repertoire overlap for a pair of samples was computed from each clone's template counts relative to total templates per sample. V-gene usage from TCRB sequencing and V-gene usage measured by flow cytometry were correlated (Spearman r of around 0.6). Entries here come from immuneACCESS through TCRdb and include only in-frame sequences with V and J called. Some clones fail to appear in such tables; in the studies checked, an unresolved V gene covers under half of the shortfall, and the cause of the remainder is unknown. The DNA gave D and trimming, while V, J and clone size come from that table. The sample table lists approximately 13,000 clones, less than 80% of them with a count of one. Around 30% of the sample rests with the top ten.

The CDR3 covers 18 residues, taking in both the cysteine and the phenylalanine. Left in the record is the CDR3 DNA by itself, 54 bases read in frame from the first base. Positive magnetic bead selection on an AutoMACS was used to isolate CD4+ and CD8+ cells, with flow cytometry used to check purity. After a first flow cytometry screen using a TCR V beta antibody panel, clonal expansions were characterized through TCRB deep sequencing of sorted CD8+ fractions. Isolation of peripheral blood mononuclear cells was done through Ficoll-Paque PLUS density gradient separation. Nucleospin Tissue or Tissue XS kits were used to extract DNA from CD4-enriched, CD8-enriched or PBMC samples, and a Qubit 2.0 fluorometer was used for quantification. About this clone itself: What this receptor recognizes is not known. Base qualities are not provided; no much larger clone lies one nucleotide away.

The chain joins TRBV1 to TRBJ2-3; the table's D gene call, TRBD1, was not cross checked with the DNA. TRBV1 is a pseudogene. The source of this sequence is an adult with rheumatoid arthritis. Sequences were obtained from CD8+ T cells sorted from blood. The DNA sequence is given as TGCACCAGCAGCCAAGTACTCGGGACAGGGGAAAGCACAGATACGCAGTATTTT. It translates to CTSSQVLGTGESTDTQYF.